The 10 T cell receptor beta chains given below trace back to one sample, sequenced in a study of radiotherapy plus CTLA-4 blockade in lung cancer. Some clones are missing from TCRdb's copy, which holds only in-frame ones; the method was immunoSEQ multiplex PCR. The table has about 36,000 clones, more than 80% seen once. The source was peripheral blood, collected from a patient treated with radiotherapy plus ipilimumab. These receptors came from a human donor with non-small cell lung cancer who had stable disease on radiotherapy plus ipilimumab.

The chain links TRBV5-1 to TRBJ2-1; 11 bases fit TRBD1. This CDR3 region has 14 residues. V lost 4 bases and J lost 10; bases outside the gene matches: 7. Germline CDR1 is SGHRS and CDR2 is YFSETQ. The CDR3 region is CASSRGQGVGEQFF. The CDR3 DNA reads TGCGCCAGCAGCAGGGGACAGGGGGTTGGCGAGCAGTTCTTC.

The chain combines TRBV5-5 with TRBJ2-7; 12 bases match TRBD2. Germline CDR1 reads SGHKS; CDR2 reads YYEKEE (reference sequence). The length of the CDR3 is 15 residues. Trimming removed 4 bases from V and 3 bases from J; junction bases left unmatched: 5. The CDR3 nucleotides are TGTGCCAGCAGCGCTGCTAGCGGGAGGGTCTACGAGCAGTACTTC. The encoded protein is CASSAASGRVYEQYF.

This clone has only one observation. V usage is TRBV27 and J usage is TRBJ1-6; the D is unclear. Germline V lookup: CDR1 MNHEY, CDR2 SMNVEV (reference sequence). The V end lost 3 bases, the J end lost 6 bases, and 9 bases lay between the germline ends. This CDR3 comprises 14 residues. CDR3 region: CASSFFRGNSPLHF. As DNA, the CDR3 is TGTGCCAGCAGTTTTTTCCGGGGTAATTCACCCCTCCACTTT.

The rearrangement joins TRBV6-5 to TRBJ2-7, with 7 bases identical to TRBD1. Germline CDR1 is MNHEY and CDR2 is SVGAGI. This CDR3 comprises 15 residues. V was clipped by 6 bases and J by 2 bases; unmatched bases: 10. The CDR3 loop is CASSLLTGDTYEQYF. DNA of the CDR3: TGTGCCAGCAGCTTACTAACAGGGGACACCTACGAGCAGTACTTC.

V gene TRBV18 combines with J gene TRBJ2-5; TRBD2 matches 11 bases. Germline-derived CDR1 and CDR2 are KGHSH and LQKENI. The CDR3 contains 16 residues. Trimming removed 2 bases from V and 4 bases from J; junction bases left unmatched: 6. CDR3 in amino acids: CASSPSGLAGGETQYF. The CDR3 nucleotides are TGTGCCAGCTCACCATCTGGGCTAGCGGGGGGAGAGACCCAGTACTTC.

This rearrangement joins TRBV6-5 to TRBJ1-5; no definite D call. The CDR3 has 13 residues. The V end lost 4 bases, the J end lost 5 bases, and 9 bases lay between the germline ends. CDR1 MNHEY and CDR2 SVGAGI come from the germline V gene. In DNA, the CDR3 is TGTGCCAGCAGTTCAACAGCCGATCAGCCCCAGCATTTT. Amino acid sequence: CASSSTADQPQHF.

A single count supports this clone. V gene TRBV7-8 combines with J gene TRBJ1-1; possibly TRBD1 for D (6 bases). Germline CDR1 reads SGHVS; CDR2 reads FQNEAQ. V was clipped by 1 base and J by 4 bases, with 13 bases between them. The CDR3 runs to 15 residues. As DNA, the CDR3 is TGTGCCAGCAGCTTAGTGGGGGCCAGGGGCACTGAAGCTTTCTTT. It is translated as CASSLVGARGTEAFF.

This clone was seen only a few times. The CDR3 DNA follows: TGTGCCAGCAGCGCTAAGGAGGGGATTGAAAAACTGTTTTTT. Its protein product is CASSAKEGIEKLFF. The gene calls are TRBV7-2 and TRBJ1-4, with D maybe TRBD1 (5 bases). Germline V gives CDR1 SGHTA, CDR2 FQGNSA. Trimming pared 5 bases from V and 7 bases from J, leaving 14 bases between. The CDR3 length is 14 residues.

V gene TRBV20-1 combines with J gene TRBJ2-7; no clear D gene. The CDR3 is 11 residues long. Deletions cut 4 bases from V and 5 bases from J, with 9 bases between. Germline-derived CDR1 and CDR2 are DFQATT and SNEGSKA (reference sequence). In nucleotides, the CDR3 is TGCAGTGCTATGACTGGAGACGAGCAGTACTTC. Translating it yields CSAMTGDEQYF.

The chain employs TRBV25-1 and TRBJ1-1; 7 positions match TRBD1. Germline CDR1 reads MGHDK; CDR2 reads SYGVNS. With V trimmed by 7 bases and J by 2 bases, 16 bases remained unmatched. CDR3 size: 17 residues. The CDR3 spells CASTRAGGQGGNTEAFF. The DNA for the CDR3 is TGTGCCAGCACCAGGGCGGGAGGGCAGGGGGGAAACACTGAAGCTTTCTTT.